Below are 22 T cell receptor beta chains sequenced from a single sample in a study of primary melanoma T cells and metastatic recurrence. Generated by immunoSEQ multiplex PCR, the TCRdb table keeps only in-frame clones and is missing some. This table holds just under 800 clones, approximately 82% found once. The material sequenced was melanoma tumor tissue. The receptors were sampled from a human donor with melanoma.

V and J are TRBV12-5 and TRBJ2-2, with TRBD1 identical over 8 bases. The junction had 11 bases not matched to a gene; V was cut back by 6 bases and J by 5 bases. Germline V lookup: CDR1 LGHNT, CDR2 FRNRAP. The CDR3 sequence is 16 residues long. CDR3 sequence reads: CASGRSTGVSTGELFF. The DNA for the CDR3 is TGTGCTAGTGGCCGGTCGACAGGGGTCTCTACCGGGGAGCTGTTTTTT.

This sequence joins TRBV28 and TRBJ2-1, with 7 bases that match TRBD2. The V and J ends lost 6 bases and 0 bases, in that order; junction bases with no gene match: 5. The CDR3 is 15 amino acids. Germline-derived CDR1 and CDR2 are MDHEN and SYDVKM. Written as DNA, the CDR3 is TGTGCCAGCAGCCTTAGCGGGTCCTCCTACAATGAGCAGTTCTTC. Its protein product is CASSLSGSSYNEQFF.

Turning to this clone: A read error may account for a junction end that differs from germline. The chain uses TRBV6-8 and TRBJ1-2, with 9 bases lining up with TRBD1. The CDR3 loop spans 14 amino acids. The germline V gene has CDR1 MNHGY and CDR2 SAAAGT. The CDR3 loop reads CASITAGTGQGYTF. Written as DNA, the CDR3 is TGTGCCAGCATCACAGCCGGGACAGGGCAAGGCTACACTTTC.

The V gene is TRBV11-3, the J gene TRBJ2-2, with 14 bases that match TRBD2. CDR3 length equals 15 residues. Germline trimming cut 4 bases from V and 13 bases from J; bases unmatched to any gene: 8. Germline V gene lookup returns CDR1 SGHNT and CDR2 YENEEA. In DNA form, the CDR3 reads TGTGCCAGCAGCTGGGGGACTAGCGGGGGCGGCACGCTGTTTTTT. Translating gives CASSWGTSGGGTLFF.

V usage is TRBV10-1 and J usage is TRBJ2-7; no clear D gene. The length of the CDR3 is 11 residues. CDR1 is WNHNN and CDR2 is SYGVQD in the germline V gene (reference sequence). Between the trimmed V and J ends, which lost 6 bases and 4 bases, there was a span of 7 bases. CDR3 protein: CASSEGYEQYF. CDR3 coding DNA: TGCGCCAGCAGCGAAGGATACGAGCAGTACTTC.

This sequence joins TRBV7-1 and TRBJ2-1; D may be TRBD1 or TRBD2 (5 bases each). TRBV7-1 is an ORF, and what it does is uncertain. The ends were cut back, 5 bases at V and 4 bases at J, with 9 bases in the middle. This CDR3 comprises 13 residues. The CDR3 nucleotides read TGTGCCAGCAGCAAAGGGACGTACAATGAGCAGTTCTTC. Its translation is CASSKGTYNEQFF.

This chain links TRBV11-3 with TRBJ2-3; 9 nucleotides align to TRBD1. In germline, CDR1 is SGHNT, CDR2 YENEEA. CDR3 size: 16 residues. Trimming took 5 bases from V and 1 from J; bases not matched to a gene: 7. CDR3 coding DNA: TGTGCCAGCAGCCCAACCCGGACAGGGGGCACAGATACGCAGTATTTT. Translation gives CASSPTRTGGTDTQYF.

The genes are TRBV28 and TRBJ1-4; TRBD1 is a possible D gene (6 bases). The V and J ends lost 7 bases and 5 bases respectively, with 11 bases between them. The CDR3 length is 13 residues. Germline V gene data show CDR1 as MDHEN and CDR2 as SYDVKM. In nucleotides, the CDR3 is TGTGCCAGCACTAGGGACACCAATGAAAAACTGTTTTTT. Translation gives CASTRDTNEKLFF.

The rearrangement joins TRBV5-1 to TRBJ2-7; 7 bases are a match to TRBD2. The germline V gene has CDR1 SGHRS and CDR2 YFSETQ. The CDR3 loop spans 14 amino acids. V lost 4 bases to trimming and J lost 2 bases; unmatched junction nucleotides: 6. CDR3: CASSPWEGTYEQYF. In nucleotides, the CDR3 is TGCGCCAGCAGCCCTTGGGAGGGTACCTACGAGCAGTACTTC.

In its sample, this clone was seen once. V is TRBV11-3 and J is TRBJ2-6; D remains ambiguous. From germline, CDR1 is SGHNT and CDR2 YENEEA. This CDR3 comprises 17 residues. Deletions cut 5 bases from V and 0 bases from J, with 14 bases between. CDR3 residues: CASSPPTVSSGANVLTF. The CDR3 bases are TGTGCCAGCAGCCCCCCGACGGTTAGCTCTGGGGCCAACGTCCTGACTTTC.

The V and J genes are TRBV18 and TRBJ2-3, with D perhaps TRBD2 (5 bases). The germline gives CDR1 KGHSH, CDR2 LQKENI. V gave up 3 bases and J gave up 1 base, with 8 bases separating them. This CDR3 comprises 14 residues. The CDR3 DNA sequence: TGTGCCAGCTCACCTCTGGGAGGCACAGATACGCAGTATTTT. Its protein is CASSPLGGTDTQYF.

The chain uses TRBV11-3 and TRBJ2-7, with 7 bases aligning to TRBD1. The CDR3 totals 17 residues. Unmatched junction bases numbered 14, after V lost 4 bases and J lost 2 bases. Germline lookup yields CDR1 SGHNT and CDR2 YENEEA. The CDR3 loop reads CASSSAGRTGQPYEQYF. The CDR3 DNA is TGTGCCAGCAGCTCGGCTGGAAGGACAGGCCAACCCTACGAGCAGTACTTC.

The chain links TRBV30 to TRBJ1-1; D ambiguous. There are 13 residues in the CDR3. In germline, CDR1 is GTSNPN, CDR2 SVGIG (reference sequence). Trimming cost V 0 bases and J 11 bases, with 16 bases left between them. This CDR3 is CAWSVRDSLEAFF. The CDR3 DNA reads as TGTGCCTGGAGTGTAAGAGATAGCCTAGAGGCTTTCTTT.

This clone has a single count. The rearrangement links TRBV11-3 to TRBJ1-1; TRBD1 matches 9 bases. This CDR3 comprises 15 residues. Germline V gives CDR1 SGHNT, CDR2 YENEEA. The trim removed 5 bases at V and 4 bases at J, leaving 8 bases unmatched. Here the CDR3 DNA reads TGTGCCAGCAGCCCACGGACAGGGGATCTCACTGAAGCTTTCTTT. Translated, it gives CASSPRTGDLTEAFF.

V is TRBV19 and J is TRBJ2-7; D remains unclear. V lost 3 bases and J 3 bases, leaving 9 bases between the germline ends. Germline CDR1 is LNHDA and CDR2 is SQIVND (reference sequence). The CDR3 covers 13 residues. CDR3 region: CASSMGRVYEQYF. The CDR3 DNA is TGTGCCAGTAGTATGGGTAGGGTCTACGAGCAGTACTTC.

The chain joins TRBV19 to TRBJ1-5, with 10 bases lining up with TRBD1. The CDR3 has 16 amino acids. From germline, CDR1 is LNHDA and CDR2 SQIVND (reference sequence). J gave up 2 bases and V 5 bases, and 6 bases lay outside the gene matches. This CDR3 reads CASSSGTGVGNQPQHF. CDR3 DNA: TGTGCCAGTAGTTCCGGGACAGGGGTCGGCAATCAGCCCCAGCATTTT.

The rearrangement links TRBV6-8 to TRBJ2-6; 7 nucleotides line up with TRBD1. Trimming at V came to 5 bases and at J to 3 bases, leaving 7 bases not matched to a gene. The CDR3 has 16 amino acids. In germline, CDR1 is MNHGY, CDR2 SAAAGT. The CDR3 DNA reads as TGTGCCAGCAGTCGGATAGGGGGCCATGGGGCCAACGTCCTGACTTTC. Protein sequence: CASSRIGGHGANVLTF.

This clone occurred a few times. The chain joins TRBV6-8 to TRBJ1-3, with a weak D call TRBD1 (5 bases). The CDR3 spans 12 residues. Germline CDR1 reads MNHGY; CDR2 reads SAAAGT. V was pared by 10 bases and J by 2 bases, with 9 bases between. CDR3 sequence: CAIEGPGNTIYF. The CDR3 nucleotides read TGTGCCATCGAGGGGCCTGGAAACACCATATATTTT.

This clone appeared a single time. The chain combines TRBV19 with TRBJ2-1, with D hard to call. The V end lost 3 bases, the J end lost 0 bases, and 9 bases lay between the germline ends. The CDR3 loop spans 15 amino acids. CDR1 and CDR2 (germline): LNHDA, SQIVND (reference sequence). The DNA of the CDR3 is TGTGCCAGTAGTATTTACATGAGCTCCTACAATGAGCAGTTCTTC. Residues: CASSIYMSSYNEQFF.

J is TRBJ2-5 and V is TRBV5-1; TRBD2 might be the D (5 bases). The CDR3 sequence is 15 residues long. V shed 5 bases and J shed 5 bases, with 19 bases lying between them. The germline V gene has CDR1 SGHRS and CDR2 YFSETQ. CDR3: CASSLSSGLAETQYF. The CDR3 region has the DNA TGCGCCAGCAGTCTGTCCTCGGGGTTAGCGGAGACCCAGTACTTC.

The chain has TRBV19 and TRBJ2-7, with D perhaps matching TRBD1 (6 bases). CDR1 LNHDA and CDR2 SQIVND come from the germline V gene (reference sequence). V lost 4 bases and J 1 base, leaving 8 bases between the germline ends. This CDR3 has 13 residues. CDR3 in DNA: TGTGCCAGTAGTAACGACAGGTCCTACGAGCAGTACTTC. Amino acid sequence: CASSNDRSYEQYF. Combining the CDR3 with reference TRBV19 and TRBJ2-7 gives the whole variable domain DGGITQSPKYLFRKEGQNVTLSCEQNLNHDAMYWYRQDPGQGLRLIYYSQIVNDFQKGDIAEGYSVSREKKESFPLTVTSAQKNPTAFYLCASSNDRSYEQYFGPGTRLTVT.

J is TRBJ1-2 and V is TRBV23-1; the D is unclear. TRBV23-1 is annotated as an ORF whose role is uncertain. V shed 6 bases and J shed 4 bases, with 21 bases lying between them. This CDR3 spans 16 amino acids. This chain's CDR3 is CASSQDPGIGLYGYTF. In DNA, the CDR3 is TGCGCCAGCAGCCAAGATCCCGGGATAGGGCTCTATGGCTACACCTTC.